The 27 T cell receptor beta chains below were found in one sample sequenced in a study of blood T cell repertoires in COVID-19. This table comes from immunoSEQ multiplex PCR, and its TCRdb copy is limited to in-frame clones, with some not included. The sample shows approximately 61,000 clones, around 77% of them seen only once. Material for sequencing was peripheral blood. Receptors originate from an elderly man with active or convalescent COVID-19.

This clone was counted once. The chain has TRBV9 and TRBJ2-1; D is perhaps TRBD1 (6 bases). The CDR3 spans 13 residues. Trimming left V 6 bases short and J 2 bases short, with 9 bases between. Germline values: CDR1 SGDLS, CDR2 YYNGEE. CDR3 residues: CASTTGTYNEQFF. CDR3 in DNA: TGTGCCAGCACCACAGGGACCTACAATGAGCAGTTCTTC.

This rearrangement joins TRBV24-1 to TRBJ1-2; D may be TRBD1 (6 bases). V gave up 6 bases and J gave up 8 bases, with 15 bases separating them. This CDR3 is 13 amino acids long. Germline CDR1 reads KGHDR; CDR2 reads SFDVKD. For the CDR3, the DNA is TGTGCCACCAGTCCGGGGGGCCCGAAGGGCTACACCTTC. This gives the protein CATSPGGPKGYTF.

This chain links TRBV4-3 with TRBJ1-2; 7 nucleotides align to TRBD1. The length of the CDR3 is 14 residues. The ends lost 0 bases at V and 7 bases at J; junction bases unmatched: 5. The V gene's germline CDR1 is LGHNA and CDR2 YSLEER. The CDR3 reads CASSQEPNRGGYTF. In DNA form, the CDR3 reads TGCGCCAGCAGCCAAGAGCCCAACAGGGGTGGCTACACCTTC.

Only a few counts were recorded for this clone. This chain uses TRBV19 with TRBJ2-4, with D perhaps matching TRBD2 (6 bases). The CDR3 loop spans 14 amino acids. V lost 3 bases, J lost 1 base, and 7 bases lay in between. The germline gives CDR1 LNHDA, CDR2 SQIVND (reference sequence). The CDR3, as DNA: TGTGCCAGTAGTATTGGGGGGGCCAAAAACATTCAGTACTTC. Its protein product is CASSIGGAKNIQYF.

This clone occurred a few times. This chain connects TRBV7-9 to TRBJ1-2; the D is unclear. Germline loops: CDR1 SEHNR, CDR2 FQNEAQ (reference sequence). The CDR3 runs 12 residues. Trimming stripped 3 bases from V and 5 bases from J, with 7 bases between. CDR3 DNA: TGTGCCAGCAGCTTCGACAATTATGGCTACACCTTC. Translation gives CASSFDNYGYTF.

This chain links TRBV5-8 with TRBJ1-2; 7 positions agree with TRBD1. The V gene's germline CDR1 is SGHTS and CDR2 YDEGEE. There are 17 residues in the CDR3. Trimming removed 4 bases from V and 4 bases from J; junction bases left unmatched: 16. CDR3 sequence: CASSTDYGTASLYGYTF. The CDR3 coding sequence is TGTGCCAGCAGCACAGATTACGGGACAGCAAGCCTCTATGGCTACACCTTC.

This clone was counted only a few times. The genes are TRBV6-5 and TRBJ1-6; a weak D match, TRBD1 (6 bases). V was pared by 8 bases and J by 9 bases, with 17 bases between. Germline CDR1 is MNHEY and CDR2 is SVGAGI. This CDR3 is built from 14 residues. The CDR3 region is CASVMRGGSSPLHF. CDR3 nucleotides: TGTGCCAGCGTGATGAGGGGGGGGTCTTCACCCCTCCACTTT.

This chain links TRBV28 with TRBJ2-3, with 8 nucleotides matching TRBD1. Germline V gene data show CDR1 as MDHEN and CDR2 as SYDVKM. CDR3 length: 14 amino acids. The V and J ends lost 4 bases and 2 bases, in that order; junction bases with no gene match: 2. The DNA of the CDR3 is TGTGCCAGCAGTTCGGGACAGGCCACAGATACGCAGTATTTT. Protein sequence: CASSSGQATDTQYF.

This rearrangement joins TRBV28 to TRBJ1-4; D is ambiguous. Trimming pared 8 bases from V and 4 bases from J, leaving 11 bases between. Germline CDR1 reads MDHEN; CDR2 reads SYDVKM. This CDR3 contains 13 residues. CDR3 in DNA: TGTGCCAGCTGCCCGGGTGATAATGAAAAACTGTTTTTT. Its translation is CASCPGDNEKLFF.

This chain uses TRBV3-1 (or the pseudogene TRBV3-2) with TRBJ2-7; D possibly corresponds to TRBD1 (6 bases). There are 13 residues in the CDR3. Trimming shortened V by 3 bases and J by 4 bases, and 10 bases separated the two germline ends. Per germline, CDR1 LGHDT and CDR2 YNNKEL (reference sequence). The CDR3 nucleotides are TGTGCCAGCAGCCAGGGACACTTATACGAGCAGTACTTC. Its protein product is CASSQGHLYEQYF.

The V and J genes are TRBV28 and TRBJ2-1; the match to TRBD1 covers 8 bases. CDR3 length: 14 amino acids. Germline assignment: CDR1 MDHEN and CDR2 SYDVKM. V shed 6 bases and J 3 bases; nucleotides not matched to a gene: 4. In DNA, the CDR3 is TGTGCCAGCAGAACCGGACAGGGCTACAATGAGCAGTTCTTC. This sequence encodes CASRTGQGYNEQFF.

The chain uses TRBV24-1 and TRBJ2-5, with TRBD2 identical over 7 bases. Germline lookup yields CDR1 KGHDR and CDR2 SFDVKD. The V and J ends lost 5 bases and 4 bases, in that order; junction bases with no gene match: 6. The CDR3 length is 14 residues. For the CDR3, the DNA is TGTGCCACCAGTGGGGGGACTACGACAGAGACCCAGTACTTC. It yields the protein CATSGGTTTETQYF.

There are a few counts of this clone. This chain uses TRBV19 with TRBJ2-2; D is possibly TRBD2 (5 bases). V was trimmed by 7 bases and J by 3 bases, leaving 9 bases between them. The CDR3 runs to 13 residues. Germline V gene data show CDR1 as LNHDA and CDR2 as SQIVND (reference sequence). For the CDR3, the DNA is TGTGCCAGTAATGGCGGGTACACCGGGGAGCTGTTTTTT. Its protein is CASNGGYTGELFF.

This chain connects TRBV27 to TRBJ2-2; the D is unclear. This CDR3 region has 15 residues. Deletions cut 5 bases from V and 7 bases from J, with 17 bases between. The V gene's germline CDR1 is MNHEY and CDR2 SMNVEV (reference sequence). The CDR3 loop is CASSQTRSFFGELFF. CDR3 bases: TGTGCCAGCAGTCAAACCAGGTCCTTCTTCGGGGAGCTGTTTTTT.

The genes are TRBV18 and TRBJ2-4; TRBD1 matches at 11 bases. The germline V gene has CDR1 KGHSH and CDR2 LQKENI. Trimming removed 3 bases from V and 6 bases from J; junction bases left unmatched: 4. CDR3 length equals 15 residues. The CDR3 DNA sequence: TGTGCCAGCTCACCCTCAGGACAGGGGGCAAACATTCAGTACTTC. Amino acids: CASSPSGQGANIQYF.

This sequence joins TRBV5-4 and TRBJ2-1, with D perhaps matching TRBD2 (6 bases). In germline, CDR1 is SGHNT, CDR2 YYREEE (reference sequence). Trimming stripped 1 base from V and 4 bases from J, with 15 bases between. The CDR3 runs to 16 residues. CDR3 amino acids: CASSLFRRDRYNEQFF. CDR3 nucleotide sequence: TGTGCCAGCAGCTTGTTTCGGCGGGATAGGTACAATGAGCAGTTCTTC.

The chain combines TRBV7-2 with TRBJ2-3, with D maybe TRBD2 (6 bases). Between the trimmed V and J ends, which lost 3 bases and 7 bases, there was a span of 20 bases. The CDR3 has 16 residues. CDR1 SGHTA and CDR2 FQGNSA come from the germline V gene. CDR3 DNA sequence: TGTGCCAGCAGCTTGGGAGGTGCGGGTCCCGCGCATACGCAGTATTTT. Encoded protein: CASSLGGAGPAHTQYF.

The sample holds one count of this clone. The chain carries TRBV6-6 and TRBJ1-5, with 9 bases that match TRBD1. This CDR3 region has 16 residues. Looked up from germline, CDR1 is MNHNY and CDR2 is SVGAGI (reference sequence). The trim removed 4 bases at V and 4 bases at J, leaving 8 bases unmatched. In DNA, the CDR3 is TGTGCCAGCAGTTCCCCGGACAGGGGTCCAAATCAGCCCCAGCATTTT. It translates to CASSSPDRGPNQPQHF.

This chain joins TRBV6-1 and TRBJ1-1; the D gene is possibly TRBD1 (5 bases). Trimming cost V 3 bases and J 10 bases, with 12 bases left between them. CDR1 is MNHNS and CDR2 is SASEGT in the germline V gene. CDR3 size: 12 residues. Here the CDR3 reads CASSEGRGLAFF. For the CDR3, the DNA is TGTGCCAGCAGTGAGGGGAGGGGTCTAGCTTTCTTT.

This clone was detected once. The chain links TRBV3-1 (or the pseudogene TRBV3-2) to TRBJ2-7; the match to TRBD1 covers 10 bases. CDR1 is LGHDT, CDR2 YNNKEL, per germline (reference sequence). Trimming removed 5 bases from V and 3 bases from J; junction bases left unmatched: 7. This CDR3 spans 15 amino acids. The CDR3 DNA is TGTGCCAGCAGCTTCCCGGGACAGGGGATCTACGAGCAGTACTTC. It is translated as CASSFPGQGIYEQYF.

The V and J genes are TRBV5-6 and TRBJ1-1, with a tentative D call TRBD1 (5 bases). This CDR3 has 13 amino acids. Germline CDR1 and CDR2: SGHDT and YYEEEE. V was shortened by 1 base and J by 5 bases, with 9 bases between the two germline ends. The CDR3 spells CASSLPGGTEAFF. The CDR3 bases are TGTGCCAGCAGCTTGCCGGGGGGGACTGAAGCTTTCTTT.

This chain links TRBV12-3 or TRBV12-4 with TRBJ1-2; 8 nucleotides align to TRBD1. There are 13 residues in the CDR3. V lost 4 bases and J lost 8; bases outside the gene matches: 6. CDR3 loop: CASSSGQGTGYTF. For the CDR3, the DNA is TGTGCCAGCAGTTCAGGACAGGGTACGGGCTACACCTTC.

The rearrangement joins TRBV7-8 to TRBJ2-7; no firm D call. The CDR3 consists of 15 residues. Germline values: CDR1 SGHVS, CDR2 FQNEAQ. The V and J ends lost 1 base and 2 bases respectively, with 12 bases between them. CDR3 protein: CASSLGSQRTYEQYF. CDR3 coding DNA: TGTGCCAGCAGCTTAGGGTCACAACGAACCTACGAGCAGTACTTC.

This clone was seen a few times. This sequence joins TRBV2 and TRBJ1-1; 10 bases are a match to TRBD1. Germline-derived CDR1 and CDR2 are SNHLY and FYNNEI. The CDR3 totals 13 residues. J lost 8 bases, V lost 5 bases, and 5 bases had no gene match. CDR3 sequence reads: CASSSRDRGEAFF. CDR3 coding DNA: TGTGCCAGCAGTTCCCGGGACAGGGGCGAAGCTTTCTTT. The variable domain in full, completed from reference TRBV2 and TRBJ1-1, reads EPEVTQTPSHQVTQMGQEVILRCVPISNHLYFYWYRQILGQKVEFLVSFYNNEISEKSEIFDDQFSVERPDGSNFTLKIRSTKLEDSAMYFCASSSRDRGEAFFGQGTRLTVV.

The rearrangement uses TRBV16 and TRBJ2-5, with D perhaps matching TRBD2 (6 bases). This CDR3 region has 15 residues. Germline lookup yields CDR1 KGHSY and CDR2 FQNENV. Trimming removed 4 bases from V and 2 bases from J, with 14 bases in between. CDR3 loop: CASSPSEGGQETQYF. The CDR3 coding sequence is TGTGCCAGCAGCCCTTCGGAGGGTGGACAAGAGACCCAGTACTTC.

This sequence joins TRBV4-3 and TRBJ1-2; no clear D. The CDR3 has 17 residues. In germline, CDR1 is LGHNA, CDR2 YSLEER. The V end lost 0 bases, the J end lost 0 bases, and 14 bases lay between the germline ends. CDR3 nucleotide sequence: TGCGCCAGCAGCCAAGACATGGCAGGATCGGCTAACTATGGCTACACCTTC. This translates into CASSQDMAGSANYGYTF.

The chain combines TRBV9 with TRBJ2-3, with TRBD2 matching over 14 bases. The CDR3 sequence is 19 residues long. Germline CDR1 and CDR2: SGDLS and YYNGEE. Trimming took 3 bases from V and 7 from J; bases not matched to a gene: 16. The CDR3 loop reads CASSEGLGLAGVGGYTQYF. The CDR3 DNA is TGTGCCAGCAGCGAAGGACTGGGACTAGCGGGGGTTGGTGGTTATACGCAGTATTTT.